The sequence of this T cell receptor (beta chain) was determined in a study of shared T cell receptors in the human thymus. The table lists this clone with a few counts. This CDR3 is 11 amino acids long. Trimming removed 7 bases from V and 6 bases from J, with 12 bases in between. Germline CDR1 and CDR2: DFQATT and SNEGSKA (reference sequence). TCRdb keeps only in-frame clones here, not all; method: immunoSEQ multiplex PCR. The sample lists approximately 760,000 clones, 80% to 90% occurring once. These data were also reused for a study on human thymus T cells.

The sequenced material came from thymocytes. V is TRBV20-1 and J is TRBJ1-1, with unresolved D. The receptor comes from a girl under three years old with a congenital heart defect. CDR3 sequence reads: CSVGSGAEAFF. The DNA of the CDR3 is TGCAGTGTTGGGAGTGGCGCTGAAGCTTTCTTT.